The T cell receptor beta chain described here comes from a study of blood T cell repertoires in COVID-19. Study information: Cohort 3 recovery required two negative PCRs, clearance, or symptom resolution.

The CDR3 has 16 amino acids. CDR1 and CDR2 from the germline V gene are SGHDT and YYEEEE. The ends lost 5 bases at V and 3 bases at J; junction bases unmatched: 14. Cohort allocation depended upon clinical history that participants reported. Per the original data handling: Estimation of nucleated cell counts was performed using reference gene primer amplification. This table comes from immunoSEQ multiplex PCR, and its TCRdb copy is limited to in-frame clones, with some not included. V, J and clone size were drawn from that table, and D and trimming were deduced from the DNA. Of roughly 150,000 clones listed, about 80% were seen once; the top ten hold about 4%.

The J gene is TRBJ2-7, the V gene TRBV5-6, with 7 bases identical to TRBD2. Input material: PBMCs or T cells enriched from blood (not recorded which). The clonotype originates from a man aged 50-59 years in a cohort exposed to, infected with or recovered from COVID-19 (not recorded which). Here the CDR3 DNA reads TGTGCCAGCAGTCCGCGGCCAGGGAGGGTAGGCTACGAGCAGTACTTC. Translating gives CASSPRPGRVGYEQYF.